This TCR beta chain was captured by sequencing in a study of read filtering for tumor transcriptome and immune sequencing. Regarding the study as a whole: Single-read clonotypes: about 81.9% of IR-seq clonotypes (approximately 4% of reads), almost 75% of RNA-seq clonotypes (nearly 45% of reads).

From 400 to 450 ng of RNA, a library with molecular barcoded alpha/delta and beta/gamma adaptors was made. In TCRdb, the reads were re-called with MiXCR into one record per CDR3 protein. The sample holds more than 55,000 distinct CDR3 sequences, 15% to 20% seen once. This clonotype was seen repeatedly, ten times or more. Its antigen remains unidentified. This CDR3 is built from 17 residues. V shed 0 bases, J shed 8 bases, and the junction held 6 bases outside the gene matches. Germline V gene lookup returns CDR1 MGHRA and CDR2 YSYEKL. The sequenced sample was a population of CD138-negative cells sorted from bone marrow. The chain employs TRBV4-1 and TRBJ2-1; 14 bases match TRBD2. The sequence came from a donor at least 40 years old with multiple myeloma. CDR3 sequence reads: CASSQDAGLAGVYEQFF. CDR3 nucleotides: TGCGCCAGCAGCCAAGATGCGGGACTAGCGGGAGTCTATGAGCAGTTCTTC.